This entry lists 17 T cell receptor beta chains sequenced from one sample in a study of blood T cell repertoires in COVID-19. The data were produced by immunoSEQ multiplex PCR, yet TCRdb's version contains in-frame clones alone and is incomplete. The table has a few hundred thousand clones, more than 65% seen once. Sample: peripheral blood. The origin of the receptors is a man between 40 and 49 years old who had recovered from COVID-19.

The chain uses TRBV2 and TRBJ2-3; 10 bases fit TRBD2. The CDR3 totals 16 residues. The J segment lost 3 bases and the V segment lost 5 bases, leaving 8 bases of the junction unmatched. Germline V gene lookup returns CDR1 SNHLY and CDR2 FYNNEI. For the CDR3, the DNA is TGTGCCAGCAGTAACAAGCGGGAGGGCCGTACAGATACGCAGTATTTT. It codes for CASSNKREGRTDTQYF.

CDR3 sequence reads: CASSLGLAGDPRQFF. The CDR3 DNA is TGTGCCAGCAGCCTTGGTCTAGCGGGGGACCCTCGGCAGTTCTTC. This rearrangement joins TRBV3-1 (or the pseudogene TRBV3-2) to TRBJ2-1; 10 bases line up with TRBD2. In germline, CDR1 is LGHDT, CDR2 YNNKEL (reference sequence). V was clipped by 4 bases and J by 12 bases; unmatched bases: 12. The CDR3 runs 15 residues.

As DNA, the CDR3 is TGTGCCAGCAGAGAACAGGGGGGATCGTACTACGAGCAGTACTTC. Protein product: CASREQGGSYYEQYF. This chain joins TRBV2 and TRBJ2-7; 8 nucleotides match TRBD1. CDR3 size: 15 residues. The V segment lost 6 bases and the J segment 3 bases; nucleotides outside the gene matches: 10. Germline CDR1 and CDR2: SNHLY and FYNNEI.

This clone was observed once. The V gene is TRBV30, the J gene TRBJ2-7; TRBD2 is a possible D gene (5 bases). Between the trimmed V and J ends, which lost 1 base and 3 bases, there was a span of 16 bases. The CDR3 contains 15 residues. Germline assignment: CDR1 GTSNPN and CDR2 SVGIG (reference sequence). In DNA, the CDR3 is TGTGCCTGGAGTGGCTGGCTCGGAGGAATCTACGAGCAGTACTTC. It codes for CAWSGWLGGIYEQYF.

The gene calls are TRBV30 and TRBJ1-2; possibly TRBD1 for D (5 bases). V was shortened by 5 bases and J by 0 bases, with 7 bases between the two germline ends. Germline V gene sequence: CDR1 GTSNPN, CDR2 SVGIG (reference sequence). This CDR3 has 12 residues. DNA for the CDR3: TGTGCCTGGGGGGCTTCTAACTATGGCTACACCTTC. Its translation is CAWGASNYGYTF.

V usage is TRBV11-3 and J usage is TRBJ2-5, with 9 bases matching TRBD2. Germline V gene data show CDR1 as SGHNT and CDR2 as YENEEA. V was clipped by 5 bases and J by 7 bases; unmatched bases: 5. The CDR3 length is 13 residues. In DNA, the CDR3 is TGTGCCAGCAGCACCGGGCGGGAGGGGACCCAGTACTTC. Its protein is CASSTGREGTQYF.

The genes are TRBV12-3 or TRBV12-4 and TRBJ1-6, with D unresolved. The CDR3 contains 12 residues. Trimming cost V 3 bases and J 6 bases, with 3 bases left between them. The CDR3 region is CASSLSNSPLHF. As DNA, the CDR3 is TGTGCCAGCAGTTTGAGTAATTCACCCCTCCACTTT.

CDR3 amino acids: CASSPRRSGQPQHF. The CDR3 DNA reads TGTGCCAGCTCACCAAGGAGGTCTGGTCAGCCCCAGCATTTT. This chain links TRBV18 with TRBJ1-5; no reliable D call. This CDR3 spans 14 amino acids. Germline V gene data show CDR1 as KGHSH and CDR2 as LQKENI. The V and J ends lost 2 bases and 6 bases respectively, with 11 bases between them.

The rearrangement uses TRBV2 and TRBJ2-2, with 10 positions matching TRBD2. CDR1 and CDR2 (germline): SNHLY, FYNNEI. V lost 4 bases, J lost 4 bases, and 12 bases stayed unmatched. There are 18 residues in the CDR3. The CDR3 DNA follows: TGTGCCAGCAGTGCCCGGCGTCTTACTAGCGGGACCACCGGGGAGCTGTTTTTT. It specifies CASSARRLTSGTTGELFF.

CDR3 coding DNA: TGTGCCAGCAGTTTAAACGGCCCGGGTAGAGCCACTGAAGCTTTCTTT. Its translation: CASSLNGPGRATEAFF. The chain combines TRBV27 with TRBJ1-1; no reliable D call. CDR3 size: 16 residues. V gave up 2 bases and J gave up 4 bases, with 17 bases separating them. Germline V gene lookup returns CDR1 MNHEY and CDR2 SMNVEV (reference sequence).

The table lists this clone with a few counts. This sequence joins TRBV12-3 or TRBV12-4 and TRBJ2-1, with 9 bases that match TRBD1. The CDR3 runs to 12 residues. The V gene end was trimmed by 5 bases and the J gene end by 12 bases; junction bases not matched to a gene: 5. The CDR3 loop reads CASSPTGGGQFF. The CDR3 bases are TGTGCCAGCAGTCCGACAGGGGGTGGGCAGTTCTTC.

The CDR3 reads CASRSQGASYEQYF. CDR3 nucleotides: TGTGCCAGCAGGAGTCAGGGGGCGTCCTACGAGCAGTACTTC. This chain joins TRBV7-2 and TRBJ2-7; 8 nucleotides match TRBD1. The V gene's germline CDR1 is SGHTA and CDR2 FQGNSA. Trimming cost V 6 bases and J 1 base; bases outside gene matches: 5. CDR3 length: 14 residues.

Ten or more counts support this clone. The chain is built from TRBV5-1 and TRBJ2-5, with D tentatively TRBD1 (6 bases). This CDR3 is built from 16 residues. Trimming stripped 0 bases from V and 2 bases from J, with 14 bases between. CDR1 is SGHRS, CDR2 YFSETQ, per germline. CDR3 loop: CASSLVGAGEQETQYF. In DNA, the CDR3 is TGCGCCAGCAGCTTGGTAGGGGCAGGGGAACAAGAGACCCAGTACTTC.

The gene calls are TRBV15 and TRBJ1-5; tentatively, D is TRBD1 (5 bases). CDR1 LNHNV and CDR2 YYDKDF come from the germline V gene (reference sequence). The CDR3 is 17 residues long. V was trimmed by 5 bases and J by 2 bases, leaving 19 bases between them. CDR3 protein: CATSPHLTGVGNQPQHF. The CDR3 nucleotides are TGTGCCACCAGCCCCCACCTAACGGGGGTAGGCAATCAGCCCCAGCATTTT.

The rearrangement joins TRBV11-2 to TRBJ2-3, with a possible D match to TRBD2 (6 bases). The CDR3 runs to 14 residues. V was pared by 7 bases and J by 0 bases, with 11 bases between. CDR1 and CDR2 (germline): SGHAT, FQNNGV. CDR3 nucleotide sequence: TGTGCCAGCACCCCCCGGGGGAGCACAGATACGCAGTATTTT. This translates into CASTPRGSTDTQYF.

This clone was seen once. The CDR3 DNA sequence: TGCGCCAGCAGCTTGGGACTAGCGGGGGGGAACCTAGCCAAAAACATTCAGTACTTC. It is translated as CASSLGLAGGNLAKNIQYF. The chain has TRBV5-1 and TRBJ2-4; 14 nucleotides match TRBD2. The CDR3 sequence is 19 residues long. The V and J ends lost 0 bases and 0 bases, in that order; junction bases with no gene match: 5. Germline assignment: CDR1 SGHRS and CDR2 YFSETQ.

This clone was detected only once. The genes are TRBV6-2 or TRBV6-3 and TRBJ1-2; a weak D match, TRBD1 (5 bases). Germline V gene sequence: CDR1 MNHEY, CDR2 SVGEGT. The V and J ends lost 2 bases and 13 bases respectively, with 17 bases between them. The CDR3 loop spans 13 amino acids. The CDR3 DNA reads as TGTGCCAGCAGTTACACTCAAGACAGCCAGCGCACCTTC. Translation: CASSYTQDSQRTF.